The next 9 T cell receptor beta chains were all read from a single sample in a study of cytomegalovirus exposure and HLA in healthy donors. This PCR relied on a set of 60 Vbeta primers and 13 Jbeta primers. Repertoires were generated with immunoSEQ multiplex PCR, while TCRdb's copy carries only in-frame clones and drops some. This sample has 110,000 to 150,000 clones; 70% to 85% occur once, and the top ten carry roughly 10%. The sample comprised PBMCs. Source of these receptors: a woman aged 55-75 years in good health and CMV-seropositive.

This clone showed up just a few times. Other DNA sequences in this sample translate to the same CDR3. CDR3 protein: CATSRGLNEQFF. CDR3 sequence (DNA): TGTGCCACCAGCAGAGGGCTCAATGAGCAGTTCTTC. The chain recombines TRBV15 with TRBJ2-1; no definite D call. Trimming removed 1 base at V and 6 bases at J, with 4 bases between. The length of the CDR3 is 12 residues. The germline gives CDR1 LNHNV, CDR2 YYDKDF (reference sequence).

The chain has TRBV23-1 and TRBJ1-3, with 7 nucleotides matching TRBD1. TRBV23-1 is sorted into the ORF group, with uncertain function. J was trimmed by 5 bases and V by 0 bases; bases with no gene match: 13. This CDR3 is built from 18 residues. DNA for the CDR3: TGCGCCAGCAGTCAATCGATCGCAGGGGGTATCCATAGAAACACCATATATTTT. Residues: CASSQSIAGGIHRNTIYF.

The chain combines TRBV29-1 with TRBJ2-1; D is perhaps TRBD1 (5 bases). The CDR3 contains 13 residues. CDR1 is SQVTM, CDR2 ANQGSEA, per germline. The V end was cut by 5 bases, the J end by 2 bases, with 10 bases between. This chain's CDR3 is CSVQGRTYNEQFF. DNA for the CDR3: TGCAGCGTTCAGGGAAGGACCTACAATGAGCAGTTCTTC.

This clone was picked up one time. This rearrangement joins TRBV6-5 to TRBJ1-1; 9 nucleotides align to TRBD1. The V segment lost 6 bases and the J segment 2 bases; nucleotides outside the gene matches: 4. The length of the CDR3 is 14 residues. Germline CDR1 reads MNHEY; CDR2 reads SVGAGI. Here the CDR3 DNA reads TGTGCCAGCAGCCGGGACAGGGTTAACACTGAAGCTTTCTTT. Translated: CASSRDRVNTEAFF.

This clone has more than one count but fewer than ten. The V and J genes are TRBV29-1 and TRBJ2-3; the match to TRBD2 covers 9 bases. After removal of 5 bases from V and 6 bases from J, the junction contained 12 bases not matched to a gene. Germline V gives CDR1 SQVTM, CDR2 ANQGSEA. The CDR3 runs to 15 residues. The CDR3 DNA reads TGCAGCGTTAAATCTAGCGGGACGATCGCGGATACGCAGTATTTT. This sequence encodes CSVKSSGTIADTQYF.

The V and J genes are TRBV29-1 and TRBJ2-7; D perhaps matches TRBD1 (5 bases). Germline values: CDR1 SQVTM, CDR2 ANQGSEA. The length of the CDR3 is 14 residues. The V gene lost 5 bases and the J gene lost 7 bases, with 21 bases spanning the gap. CDR3: CSVNLQGGLREQYF. CDR3 DNA sequence: TGCAGCGTTAATCTCCAGGGTGGTTTAAGGGAGCAGTACTTC.

The chain is built from TRBV7-2 and TRBJ2-2; 7 bases match TRBD1. Germline lookup yields CDR1 SGHTA and CDR2 FQGNSA. V lost 7 bases to trimming and J lost 0 bases; unmatched junction nucleotides: 5. The CDR3 totals 15 residues. The CDR3 DNA reads as TGTGCCAGCACAGGGGGATCGACGAACACCGGGGAGCTGTTTTTT. Amino acids: CASTGGSTNTGELFF.

The chain carries TRBV7-9 and TRBJ2-1, with 7 bases identical to TRBD2. This CDR3 comprises 16 residues. Germline CDR1 is SEHNR and CDR2 is FQNEAQ (reference sequence). Trimming took 5 bases from V and 2 from J; bases not matched to a gene: 9. The CDR3 sequence is CASSPLGGRPYNEQFF. DNA of the CDR3: TGTGCCAGCAGCCCCCTGGGCGGGAGACCCTACAATGAGCAGTTCTTC.

This chain uses TRBV19 with TRBJ1-2, with TRBD1 matching 8 bases. Germline values: CDR1 LNHDA, CDR2 SQIVND (reference sequence). The CDR3 length is 14 residues. The junction had 8 bases not matched to a gene; V was cut back by 5 bases and J by 6 bases. The CDR3 is CASSPHYRGDGYTF. The CDR3 DNA follows: TGTGCCAGTAGTCCTCACTACAGGGGGGATGGCTACACCTTC.